One sample yielded the 29 T cell receptor beta chains listed below, sequenced in a study of T cells of healthy individuals. TCRdb called the 5' RACE reads again in MiXCR, with one record for every CDR3 protein. The sample lists about 82,000 distinct CDR3 sequences, around 5.1% seen once, with roughly 7.5% in the top ten. These receptors came from a female donor in good health.

This clonotype was seen at least ten times. V and J are TRBV12-3 or TRBV12-4 and TRBJ1-6; D is possibly TRBD1 (5 bases). CDR3 size: 13 residues. V was trimmed by 11 bases and J by 8 bases, leaving 16 bases between them. The chain's CDR3 is CASTGPSYSPLHF. The CDR3 bases are TGTGCCTCAACAGGCCCATCCTATTCACCCCTCCACTTT.

This clonotype has at least ten counts. The chain carries TRBV7-2 and TRBJ2-7, with no clear D. The CDR3 is 12 residues long. The V end was cut by 5 bases, the J end by 1 base, with 6 bases between. CDR1 and CDR2 (germline): SGHTA, FQGNSA. The CDR3 loop is CASSPNSYEQYF. DNA of the CDR3: TGTGCCAGCAGCCCAAATTCCTACGAGCAGTACTTC.

This clonotype was observed a handful of times. The V gene is TRBV7-7, the J gene TRBJ1-3, with 7 bases that match TRBD1. The CDR3 spans 12 residues. CDR1 and CDR2 from the germline V gene are SSHAT and FNYEAQ (reference sequence). As DNA, the CDR3 is TGTGCGACACAGGGGTACGGAAACACCATATATTTT. Its translation: CATQGYGNTIYF. Filled out from reference TRBV7-7 and TRBJ1-3, the complete variable domain reads GAGVSQSPRYKVTKRGQDVTLRCDPISSHATLYWYQQALGQGPEFLTYFNYEAQPDKSGLPSDRFSAERPEGSISTLTIQRTEQRDSAMYRCATQGYGNTIYFGEGSWLTVV.

This chain links TRBV4-3 with TRBJ2-1; D is possibly TRBD2 (6 bases). Trimming took 0 bases from V and 3 from J, leaving 12 bases between them. Per the germline V gene, CDR1 is LGHNA and CDR2 is YSLEER. The CDR3 spans 16 residues. CDR3 DNA: TGCGCCAGCAGCCAAGATACGAGCGGGTACTACAATGAGCAGTTCTTC. This sequence encodes CASSQDTSGYYNEQFF.

This clonotype was recorded at least ten times. The V gene is TRBV20-1, the J gene TRBJ1-2; 8 positions match TRBD1. This CDR3 has 13 amino acids. Germline V gene lookup returns CDR1 DFQATT and CDR2 SNEGSKA (reference sequence). Trimming removed 8 bases from V and 8 bases from J; junction bases left unmatched: 13. The chain's CDR3 is CSLEPTGDVGYTF. The CDR3, as DNA: TGCAGTCTAGAACCGACAGGGGACGTCGGCTACACCTTC.

J is TRBJ1-5 and V is TRBV4-1; D gene unclear. Germline V gene sequence: CDR1 MGHRA, CDR2 YSYEKL. Trimming left V 1 base short and J 3 bases short, with 10 bases between. The CDR3 loop spans 15 amino acids. The CDR3 loop reads CASSQGSSYNQPQHF. The CDR3 coding sequence is TGCGCCAGCAGCCAAGGAAGCAGTTACAATCAGCCCCAGCATTTT.

J is TRBJ2-7 and V is TRBV28; 10 positions agree with TRBD2. The J segment lost 4 bases and the V segment lost 2 bases, leaving 11 bases of the junction unmatched. Germline loops: CDR1 MDHEN, CDR2 SYDVKM. The CDR3 is made up of 17 amino acids. CDR3 sequence reads: CASSLISSGREKYEQYF. The CDR3 DNA reads as TGTGCCAGCAGTTTAATTTCCAGCGGGAGGGAAAAGTACGAGCAGTACTTC.

This clonotype was counted a few times. The J gene is TRBJ1-1, the V gene TRBV7-9; 8 bases align to TRBD1. The V gene's germline CDR1 is SEHNR and CDR2 FQNEAQ (reference sequence). V dropped 3 bases and J dropped 3; count of bases not matched to a gene: 9. CDR3 size: 16 residues. In DNA, the CDR3 is TGTGCCAGCAGCTTCTTCAGGGGGCTGAAGGACACTGAAGCTTTCTTT. Its translation is CASSFFRGLKDTEAFF.

In this sample, this clonotype turned up many times. This rearrangement joins TRBV20-1 to TRBJ2-1; D is uncertain. Trimming left V 0 bases short and J 9 bases short, with 15 bases between. CDR3 size: 14 residues. Per germline, CDR1 DFQATT and CDR2 SNEGSKA (reference sequence). CDR3 DNA sequence: TGCAGTGCTAGAGAGGCAGGAGTAGTTAGTGAGCAGTTCTTC. Translation gives CSAREAGVVSEQFF.

The chain employs TRBV27 and TRBJ1-1; a possible D gene is TRBD1 (6 bases). V lost 5 bases, J lost 5 bases, and 18 bases lay in between. The CDR3 covers 15 residues. The V gene's germline CDR1 is MNHEY and CDR2 SMNVEV (reference sequence). The CDR3 DNA is TGTGCCAGCAGTCTTCAGGGGAATGTGGGAACTGAAGCTTTCTTT. Amino acids: CASSLQGNVGTEAFF.

The V call is TRBV20-1, the J call TRBJ1-4; perhaps TRBD1 as D (6 bases). Between the trimmed V and J ends, which lost 3 bases and 14 bases, there was a span of 28 bases. CDR3 length equals 16 residues. CDR1 and CDR2 from the germline V gene are DFQATT and SNEGSKA (reference sequence). CDR3 sequence: CSARVQARQEGFWLFF. The DNA for the CDR3 is TGCAGTGCTAGGGTTCAGGCCCGACAGGAAGGGTTTTGGCTGTTTTTT.

Many counts were recorded for this clonotype. The chain is built from TRBV5-4 and TRBJ2-7; D is ambiguous. Germline V lookup: CDR1 SGHNT, CDR2 YYREEE (reference sequence). The CDR3 extends over 12 amino acids. Trimming took 0 bases from V and 3 from J, leaving 4 bases between them. The DNA of the CDR3 is TGTGCCAGCAGCTTGGACAACTACGAGCAGTACTTC. Encoded protein: CASSLDNYEQYF.

With respect to this clonotype: A much larger clone lies a single base off, so this may be a read error. The chain couples TRBV7-2 to TRBJ2-1; 8 bases match TRBD2. Looked up from germline, CDR1 is SGHTA and CDR2 is FQGNSA. The CDR3 consists of 14 residues. The V segment lost 6 bases and the J segment 6 bases; nucleotides outside the gene matches: 7. CDR3 sequence: CASRFGAGGNEQFF. In DNA, the CDR3 is TGTGCCAGCAGGTTTGGGGCGGGGGGCAATGAGCAGTTCTTC.

This clonotype was recorded many times. J is TRBJ2-1 and V is TRBV4-3; TRBD1 might be the D (5 bases). V gave up 0 bases and J gave up 6 bases, with 12 bases separating them. Germline-derived CDR1 and CDR2 are LGHNA and YSLEER. The CDR3 loop spans 15 amino acids. The DNA of the CDR3 is TGCGCCAGCAGCCAAGAAAGGGGTAGGGTCAATGAGCAGTTCTTC. This codes for CASSQERGRVNEQFF.

This clonotype turned up a few times. The chain joins TRBV24-1 to TRBJ1-4, with 7 bases fitting TRBD1. Germline V CDR1 and CDR2: KGHDR, SFDVKD. The CDR3 runs to 16 residues. Trimming removed 6 bases from V and 0 bases from J; junction bases left unmatched: 6. The DNA of the CDR3 is TGTGCCACCAGTCCAGGGGGAATCGCAACTAATGAAAAACTGTTTTTT. Translation gives CATSPGGIATNEKLFF.

The J gene is TRBJ1-6, the V gene TRBV30; 10 nucleotides line up with TRBD1. After removal of 2 bases from V and 0 bases from J, the junction contained 1 base not matched to a gene. This CDR3 has 16 amino acids. CDR1 is GTSNPN and CDR2 is SVGIG in the germline V gene (reference sequence). The CDR3 bases are TGTGCCTGGAGTCGGGACAGGGGCTCCTATAATTCACCCCTCCACTTT. It is translated as CAWSRDRGSYNSPLHF.

This clonotype was picked up many times. This chain links TRBV7-9 with TRBJ2-7; tentatively, D is TRBD1 (5 bases). The CDR3 loop spans 16 amino acids. Trimming pared 4 bases from V and 1 base from J, leaving 17 bases between. Germline values: CDR1 SEHNR, CDR2 FQNEAQ (reference sequence). DNA of the CDR3: TGTGCCAGCAGCTCTACCGGCCCGACAGTTTCCTACGAGCAGTACTTC. Its protein product is CASSSTGPTVSYEQYF.

There are a few counts of this clonotype. The CDR3 is CAISSGQTNYGYTF. The CDR3, as DNA: TGTGCCATCAGTTCGGGACAGACTAACTATGGCTACACCTTC. The chain has TRBV10-3 and TRBJ1-2; the match to TRBD1 covers 7 bases. The CDR3 contains 14 residues. Germline V gene lookup returns CDR1 ENHRY and CDR2 SYGVKD. Unmatched junction bases numbered 3, after V lost 5 bases and J lost 0 bases.

This clonotype was observed many times. The chain has TRBV6-2 or TRBV6-3 and TRBJ2-1; 14 bases fit TRBD2. The trim removed 7 bases at V and 9 bases at J, leaving 8 bases unmatched. The CDR3 totals 15 residues. Germline V lookup: CDR1 MNHEY, CDR2 SVGEGT. CDR3 DNA sequence: TGTGCCAGCACCCCGACTAGCGGGAGGGTTAGTGAGCAGTTCTTC. Translating gives CASTPTSGRVSEQFF.

The table lists this clonotype with many counts. The CDR3: CSVNLLDRAYEQYF. The CDR3 nucleotides are TGCAGCGTCAACTTATTAGACAGGGCCTACGAGCAGTACTTC. The chain is built from TRBV29-1 and TRBJ2-7; TRBD1 matches 7 bases. CDR3 length: 14 residues. CDR1 and CDR2 (germline): SQVTM, ANQGSEA. With 6 bases clipped from V and 2 bases from J, the junction kept 10 bases outside the gene matches.

This clonotype was detected ten times or more. This sequence joins TRBV29-1 and TRBJ1-2, with D unclear. Germline V CDR1 and CDR2: SQVTM, ANQGSEA. Trimming removed 5 bases from V and 1 base from J, with 14 bases in between. This CDR3 is 14 amino acids long. The CDR3 DNA is TGCAGCGTTTCCCGTTGGGGTAATAACTATGGCTACACCTTC. Protein product: CSVSRWGNNYGYTF.

The V call is TRBV7-9, the J call TRBJ2-3, with 9 nucleotides matching TRBD2. The CDR3 consists of 12 residues. The junction had 2 bases not matched to a gene; V was cut back by 9 bases and J by 4 bases. Germline V lookup: CDR1 SEHNR, CDR2 FQNEAQ (reference sequence). The CDR3 region has the DNA TGTGCCAGTGTAGCGGGAGCAGATACGCAGTATTTT. It encodes CASVAGADTQYF.

Many counts were recorded for this clonotype. At one of its ends the junction is not consistent with the germline gene, which may arise from a read error. The V gene is TRBV28, the J gene TRBJ2-7; 7 bases match TRBD1. CDR1 is MDHEN and CDR2 is SYDVKM in the germline V gene. CDR3 length: 12 residues. The CDR3 sequence is CATEGQWSEQYF. The CDR3 DNA is TGCGCCACAGAGGGACAGTGGTCCGAGCAGTACTTC.

The sample holds many counts of this clonotype. The V gene is TRBV27, the J gene TRBJ2-3, with no clear D. The V end was cut by 6 bases, the J end by 3 bases, with 7 bases between. The CDR3 loop spans 12 amino acids. The germline gives CDR1 MNHEY, CDR2 SMNVEV (reference sequence). CDR3 region: CASSKLTDTQYF. The CDR3 DNA follows: TGTGCCAGCAGCAAACTAACAGATACGCAGTATTTT.

There are many counts of this clonotype. This chain links TRBV19 with TRBJ2-2; the D is unclear. The CDR3 covers 15 residues. Germline CDR1 reads LNHDA; CDR2 reads SQIVND (reference sequence). Trimming removed 5 bases from V and 9 bases from J, with 19 bases in between. CDR3 protein: CASSPAVSTVRELFF. Written as DNA, the CDR3 is TGTGCCAGTAGTCCGGCCGTCTCCACGGTCAGGGAGCTGTTTTTT. Supplemented by reference TRBV19 and TRBJ2-2, the full variable domain reads DGGITQSPKYLFRKEGQNVTLSCEQNLNHDAMYWYRQDPGQGLRLIYYSQIVNDFQKGDIAEGYSVSREKKESFPLTVTSAQKNPTAFYLCASSPAVSTVRELFFGEGSRLTVL.

V usage is TRBV10-3 and J usage is TRBJ1-4; no clear D gene. Germline V gene lookup returns CDR1 ENHRY and CDR2 SYGVKD. The CDR3 runs 13 residues. Trimming left V 10 bases short and J 5 bases short, with 14 bases between. CDR3 residues: CATSWTGNEKLFF. In nucleotides, the CDR3 is TGTGCCACCTCTTGGACGGGGAATGAAAAACTGTTTTTT.

This clonotype has more than one count but fewer than ten. The CDR3 bases are TGTGCCAGCAGCTTAGTAAGGTTTTCTGGGGCCAACGTCCTGACTTTC. Its translation: CASSLVRFSGANVLTF. The gene calls are TRBV7-8 and TRBJ2-6; no reliable D call. There are 16 residues in the CDR3. V was pared by 1 base and J by 1 base, with 8 bases between. The germline V gene encodes CDR1 SGHVS and CDR2 FQNEAQ.

The chain employs TRBV28 and TRBJ2-1, with D unresolved. The germline V gene has CDR1 MDHEN and CDR2 SYDVKM. V was cut by 4 bases and J by 0 bases, with 4 bases left in between. CDR3 length equals 13 residues. In DNA form, the CDR3 reads TGTGCCAGCAGTTACGCCTCCTACAATGAGCAGTTCTTC. Amino acids: CASSYASYNEQFF.

This clonotype was seen many times. At one end the junction does not follow the germline gene, possibly because of a read error. The gene calls are TRBV7-8 and TRBJ2-1; D gene uncertain. This CDR3 contains 15 residues. CDR1 SGHVS and CDR2 FQNEAQ come from the germline V gene. The CDR3 region is CASSLQIGSNNEQFF. The CDR3 DNA reads as TGTGCCAGCAGCTTACAAATCGGCTCCAACAATGAGCAGTTCTTC.